This T cell receptor beta chain was documented in a study of blood T cell repertoires in COVID-19. Whole-study context: COVID-19 samples, acute and convalescent, were from the United States, Italy and Spain. The cDNA or gDNA used as material had been derived from T cells, B-cell-depleted T cells, or PBMCs.

A Seattle source enrolled patients during active infection and followed them longitudinally. The CDR3 spans 16 residues. With 0 bases removed from V and 4 bases from J, the gap between germline ends came to 13 bases. Germline values: CDR1 LGHDT, CDR2 YNNKEL (reference sequence). Data came from immunoSEQ multiplex PCR; TCRdb stores just in-frame clones and leaves some out. In the table there are roughly 200,000 clones, roughly 88% of which are singletons. The receptor was isolated from a man aged 50-60 years with COVID-19, enrolled during active disease. Input material: peripheral blood. The rearrangement joins TRBV3-1 (or the pseudogene TRBV3-2) to TRBJ2-1; TRBD2 might be the D (5 bases). The DNA of the CDR3 is TGTGCCAGCAGCCAAGAAGCGGACCCAACATACAATGAGCAGTTCTTC. This sequence encodes CASSQEADPTYNEQFF.